A single sample is the source of the 11 T cell receptor beta chains below, sequenced in a study of T cell changes during pregnancy in multiple sclerosis. Measured with immunoSEQ multiplex PCR; TCRdb has only the in-frame clones, and not every one. The sample records 35,000 to 45,000 clones, about nine tenths being singletons. The source material was CD4+ T cells from peripheral blood mononuclear cells, sampled after pregnancy. These TCRs come from a female donor in good health, enrolled as a control in a pregnancy study.

The chain recombines TRBV6-1 with TRBJ1-6, with TRBD1 as a possible D gene (6 bases). This CDR3 spans 16 amino acids. The germline gives CDR1 MNHNS, CDR2 SASEGT. V was pared by 1 base and J by 3 bases, with 10 bases between. In DNA, the CDR3 is TGTGCCAGCAGTGAAGTGGGGGCGGACTATAATTCACCCCTCCACTTT. Translating it yields CASSEVGADYNSPLHF.

This chain connects TRBV28 to TRBJ1-1, with TRBD1 matching over 7 bases. Trimming at V came to 4 bases and at J to 7 bases, leaving 6 bases not matched to a gene. Looked up from germline, CDR1 is MDHEN and CDR2 is SYDVKM. The CDR3 consists of 13 residues. The CDR3: CASSWGQQYEAFF. The CDR3 DNA reads as TGTGCCAGCAGTTGGGGACAGCAGTATGAAGCTTTCTTT.

The chain employs TRBV5-1 and TRBJ1-4; 8 bases are shared with TRBD1. There are 14 residues in the CDR3. V trimming: 3 bases; J trimming: 5 bases; junction bases outside the gene matches: 3. Germline assignment: CDR1 SGHRS and CDR2 YFSETQ. The CDR3 DNA reads TGCGCCAGCAGCTCGGGACAGGTGAATGAAAAACTGTTTTTT. It specifies CASSSGQVNEKLFF.

The chain recombines TRBV18 with TRBJ2-3; 8 bases align to TRBD2. Trimming at V came to 3 bases and at J to 2 bases, leaving 4 bases not matched to a gene. Germline CDR1 KGHSH, CDR2 LQKENI. The CDR3 contains 15 residues. The CDR3: CASSPSGVLTDTQYF. In nucleotides, the CDR3 is TGTGCCAGCTCACCTAGCGGGGTACTCACAGATACGCAGTATTTT.

The chain employs TRBV28 and TRBJ1-1; TRBD1 might be the D (5 bases). This CDR3 is 13 amino acids long. Germline V gives CDR1 MDHEN, CDR2 SYDVKM. Trimming left V 11 bases short and J 5 bases short, with 18 bases between. In DNA, the CDR3 is TGTGCCCTGTCGGAAAGGGGATGGACTGAAGCTTTCTTT. As protein: CALSERGWTEAFF. Full variable domain (outside the CDR3, taken from reference TRBV28 and TRBJ1-1): DVKVTQSSRYLVKRTGEKVFLECVQDMDHENMFWYRQDPGLGLRLIYFSYDVKMKEKGDIPEGYSVSREKKERFSLILESASTNQTSMYLCALSERGWTEAFFGQGTRLTVV.

The gene calls are TRBV5-5 and TRBJ1-5, with no clear D. Between the trimmed V and J ends, which lost 0 bases and 4 bases, there was a span of 11 bases. Germline V CDR1 and CDR2: SGHKS, YYEKEE (reference sequence). This CDR3 comprises 15 residues. CDR3: CASSLVESQNQPQHF. Written as DNA, the CDR3 is TGTGCCAGCAGCTTGGTAGAGAGTCAAAATCAGCCCCAGCATTTT.

This chain uses TRBV11-2 with TRBJ2-3, with 7 bases aligning to TRBD2. The CDR3 length is 17 residues. J gave up 1 base and V 5 bases, and 12 bases lay outside the gene matches. Germline loops: CDR1 SGHAT, CDR2 FQNNGV. CDR3: CASSRGGGGAGTDTQYF. The CDR3 nucleotides read TGTGCCAGCAGCCGGGGTGGGGGAGGGGCTGGCACAGATACGCAGTATTTT.

The J gene is TRBJ2-2, the V gene TRBV11-2, with 11 nucleotides matching TRBD2. The CDR3 length is 17 residues. V lost 5 bases and J lost 1; bases outside the gene matches: 6. CDR1 SGHAT and CDR2 FQNNGV come from the germline V gene. CDR3 nucleotide sequence: TGTGCCAGCAGCCGAACCGGGACTAGCGGGAACACCGGGGAGCTGTTTTTT. Its protein is CASSRTGTSGNTGELFF. Looking up the rest from reference TRBV11-2 and TRBJ2-2 gives the full variable domain: EAGVAQSPRYKIIEKRQSVAFWCNPISGHATLYWYQQILGQGPKLLIQFQNNGVVDDSQLPKDRFSAERLKGVDSTLKIQPAKLEDSAVYLCASSRTGTSGNTGELFFGEGSRLTVL.

The V and J genes are TRBV6-1 and TRBJ2-7; D may be TRBD1 (6 bases). Germline V gene data show CDR1 as MNHNS and CDR2 as SASEGT. The CDR3 spans 15 residues. The germline V and J ends were trimmed by 6 bases and 9 bases, with 24 bases remaining between them. The CDR3 loop reads CASSDTTGGSTRQYF. The CDR3 region has the DNA TGTGCCAGCAGCGATACGACAGGCGGATCTACGAGGCAGTACTTC.

This chain uses TRBV4-2 with TRBJ2-5; TRBD2 matches at 8 bases. CDR1 and CDR2 from the germline V gene are LGHNA and YNFKEQ. This CDR3 has 15 residues. V dropped 6 bases and J dropped 1; count of bases not matched to a gene: 7. CDR3 residues: CASRKAGEGQETQYF. CDR3 sequence (DNA): TGTGCCAGCAGAAAAGCGGGAGAGGGCCAAGAGACCCAGTACTTC.

The V call is TRBV11-2, the J call TRBJ2-7; D is ambiguous. V was cut by 1 base and J by 1 base, with 5 bases left in between. There are 13 residues in the CDR3. Germline assignment: CDR1 SGHAT and CDR2 FQNNGV. The CDR3 here is CASSLAVSYEQYF. DNA for the CDR3: TGTGCCAGCAGCTTAGCTGTTTCCTACGAGCAGTACTTC.